The present entry profiles one T cell receptor (beta chain) with its context. TCRdb used MiXCR to reprocess the RT-PCR reads, holding one entry per CDR3 protein. The sample holds roughly 540,000 distinct CDR3 sequences, less than 25% seen once. The sample belongs to a study of response to subunit inactivated influenza vaccine. Trimming removed 1 base at V and 5 bases at J, with 15 bases between. In germline, CDR1 is SGHDT, CDR2 YYEEEE. This CDR3 is built from 15 residues. The data also belong to a second study, concerning T cells expressing NK-cell markers. According to that study: Beta-chain TCR cDNA was generated via 5'RACE template switching with UMIs. Source material for TCR beta repertoires consisted of sorted CD3+CD56+NKG2C+, CD3+CD56+NKG2C- and CD3+CD56-NKG2C+ T cells. Among the eight sequenced donors, seven tested HCMV-seropositive and one tested seronegative. A range of 1.0-7.0% of CD8+ T cells consisted of dominant NKG2C+ clonotypes in more than five donors. The leading position in the CD3+CD56-NKG2C+ fraction of several donors also went to these clonotypes.

The receptor's source is a man aged 50-59 years who received an inactivated influenza vaccine. This chain joins TRBV5-6 and TRBJ2-5; either TRBD1 or TRBD2 may fit D (5 bases each). This material consisted of CD4+ T cells sorted from PBMCs, taken roughly 12 days after vaccination. Here the CDR3 reads CASSLLMGTVETQYF. The CDR3 DNA reads as TGTGCCAGCAGCTTGCTTATGGGGACGGTTGAGACCCAGTACTTC.